The 12 T cell receptor beta chains given below trace back to one sample, sequenced in a study of blood T cell repertoires in COVID-19 (dated by TCRdb to 2020 to 2021). Libraries were built with the immunoSEQ multiplex PCR assay. Here the immuneACCESS table is served through TCRdb, limited to in-frame sequences with V and J called. Missing clones are a known gap in these copies; in checked studies unresolved V genes cover under half, and the rest lacks a known reason. The sample profile shows around 250,000 clones; roughly 89% of them were found once. The ten largest clonotypes hold around 2% of the sample. Specimen: peripheral blood. Source of these receptors: a young man who had recovered from COVID-19.

In its sample, this clone was seen many times. The identical CDR3 is also encoded by other nucleotide sequences in the sample. The rearrangement links TRBV10-3 to TRBJ1-4, with TRBD1 matching over 9 bases. The germline gives CDR1 ENHRY, CDR2 SYGVKD. The CDR3 is made up of 14 amino acids. V was clipped by 2 bases and J by 7 bases; unmatched bases: 2. CDR3 in amino acids: CAISEGTGTEKLFF. In DNA, the CDR3 is TGTGCCATCAGTGAGGGGACAGGGACTGAAAAACTGTTTTTT.

V is TRBV24-1 and J is TRBJ2-5, with TRBD2 identical over 10 bases. Trimming at V came to 3 bases and at J to 4 bases, leaving 4 bases not matched to a gene. Germline V CDR1 and CDR2: KGHDR, SFDVKD. The CDR3 consists of 15 residues. CDR3 region: CATSDGGLARETQYF. Written as DNA, the CDR3 is TGTGCCACCAGTGATGGGGGACTAGCGAGAGAGACCCAGTACTTC.

The CDR3 sequence is CASSPYTGELFF. CDR3 sequence (DNA): TGTGCCAGCAGCCCTTACACCGGGGAGCTGTTTTTT. The rearrangement joins TRBV5-6 to TRBJ2-2; D remains unclear. This CDR3 is 12 amino acids long. The germline V gene has CDR1 SGHDT and CDR2 YYEEEE. Trimming cost V 4 bases and J 3 bases, with 4 bases left between them.

This chain uses TRBV5-1 with TRBJ1-2; D is perhaps TRBD1 (6 bases). V was shortened by 0 bases and J by 0 bases, with 9 bases between the two germline ends. CDR1 is SGHRS, CDR2 YFSETQ, per germline. The CDR3 spans 15 residues. The CDR3 DNA sequence: TGCGCCAGCAGCTTGGTTACAGGGACTAACTATGGCTACACCTTC. Translated, it gives CASSLVTGTNYGYTF.

This clone came up once. This sequence joins TRBV5-5 and TRBJ2-7, with 7 bases aligning to TRBD1. Looked up from germline, CDR1 is SGHKS and CDR2 is YYEKEE (reference sequence). CDR3 length: 15 residues. Trimming cost V 4 bases and J 5 bases; bases outside gene matches: 12. In DNA form, the CDR3 reads TGTGCCAGCAGCGATTCGACAGGGTCTGGAAACGAGCAGTACTTC. This gives the protein CASSDSTGSGNEQYF.

CDR3 DNA sequence: TGTGCCAGCAGCCGTGGGGGCGGCTACGAGCAGTACTTC. It encodes CASSRGGGYEQYF. This chain connects TRBV28 to TRBJ2-7, with TRBD1 as a possible D gene (6 bases). Germline V gene lookup returns CDR1 MDHEN and CDR2 SYDVKM. Trimming took 6 bases from V and 3 from J, leaving 12 bases between them. The CDR3 spans 13 residues.

The chain is built from TRBV24-1 and TRBJ1-1; D call uncertain. The V gene's germline CDR1 is KGHDR and CDR2 SFDVKD. This CDR3 has 14 residues. V lost 5 bases, J lost 5 bases, and 14 bases lay in between. The CDR3 loop reads CATSGVGSRTEAFF. The DNA of the CDR3 is TGTGCCACCAGTGGGGTGGGCTCCAGGACTGAAGCTTTCTTT.

The chain links TRBV6-5 to TRBJ2-3, with 10 nucleotides matching TRBD2. Unmatched junction bases numbered 9, after V lost 6 bases and J lost 6 bases. The CDR3 spans 15 residues. From germline, CDR1 is MNHEY and CDR2 SVGAGI. The CDR3: CASSQSGGDGDTQYF. The CDR3, as DNA: TGTGCCAGCAGCCAAAGCGGGGGGGATGGGGATACGCAGTATTTT.

This clone was counted a few times. The chain employs TRBV6-5 and TRBJ1-6; 10 bases are a match to TRBD1. Germline CDR1 reads MNHEY; CDR2 reads SVGAGI. The V segment lost 8 bases and the J segment 9 bases; nucleotides outside the gene matches: 10. CDR3 length: 15 residues. DNA for the CDR3: TGTGCCAGCGGCTTGGGACAGGGGTATCGTTCACCCCTCCACTTT. As protein: CASGLGQGYRSPLHF.

Here the CDR3 DNA reads TGTGCCAGCAGCGGTCGGACAGGTCTTTTTGCCCTTTCCTACAATGAGCAGTTCTTC. Its translation: CASSGRTGLFALSYNEQFF. The chain is built from TRBV3-1 (or the pseudogene TRBV3-2) and TRBJ2-1; TRBD1 aligns across 7 bases. V was clipped by 5 bases and J by 1 base; unmatched bases: 17. CDR1 LGHDT and CDR2 YNNKEL come from the germline V gene (reference sequence). The CDR3 is 19 residues long.

The chain couples TRBV5-1 to TRBJ2-2; D not certain. From germline, CDR1 is SGHRS and CDR2 YFSETQ. The length of the CDR3 is 14 residues. V lost 4 bases, J lost 0 bases, and 7 bases lay in between. The CDR3 nucleotides read TGCGCCAGCAGCCTACTACCGAACACCGGGGAGCTGTTTTTT. It encodes CASSLLPNTGELFF. The full variable domain, its missing parts supplied by reference TRBV5-1 and TRBJ2-2, is KAGVTQTPRYLIKTRGQQVTLSCSPISGHRSVSWYQQTPGQGLQFLFEYFSETQRNKGNFPGRFSGRQFSNSRSEMNVSTLELGDSALYLCASSLLPNTGELFFGEGSRLTVL.

CDR3 protein: CASSSRARQGGNQPQHF. The CDR3 bases are TGTGCCAGTAGTTCACGGGCCAGACAGGGGGGTAATCAGCCCCAGCATTTT. The V gene is TRBV19, the J gene TRBJ1-5; 9 bases map to TRBD1. Germline V gene sequence: CDR1 LNHDA, CDR2 SQIVND (reference sequence). The CDR3 has 17 amino acids. After removal of 5 bases from V and 4 bases from J, the junction contained 12 bases not matched to a gene.